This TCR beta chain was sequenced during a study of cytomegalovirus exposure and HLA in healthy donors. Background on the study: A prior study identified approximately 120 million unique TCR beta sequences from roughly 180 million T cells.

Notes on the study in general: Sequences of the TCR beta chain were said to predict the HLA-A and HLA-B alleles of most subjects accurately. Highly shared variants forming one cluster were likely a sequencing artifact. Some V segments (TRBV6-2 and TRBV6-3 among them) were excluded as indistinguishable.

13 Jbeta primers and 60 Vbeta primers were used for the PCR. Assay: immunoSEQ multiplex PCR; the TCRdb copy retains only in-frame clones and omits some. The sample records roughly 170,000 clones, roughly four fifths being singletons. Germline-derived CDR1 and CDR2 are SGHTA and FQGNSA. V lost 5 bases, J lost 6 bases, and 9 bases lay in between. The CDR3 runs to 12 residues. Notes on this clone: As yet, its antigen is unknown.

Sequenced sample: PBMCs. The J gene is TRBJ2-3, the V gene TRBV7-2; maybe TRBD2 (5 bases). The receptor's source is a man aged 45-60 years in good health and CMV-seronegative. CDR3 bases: TGTGCCAGCAGCGGACTGTCCGATACGCAGTATTTT. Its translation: CASSGLSDTQYF.